This is a list of T cell receptor beta chains from one sample in a study of tumor-infiltrating lymphocytes in oesophageal squamous cell carcinoma. TCRdb reprocessed the PCR reads via MiXCR and lists one record per CDR3 protein. The sample contains about 22,000 distinct CDR3 sequences, 36% of which appear only once. The sample was esophageal tumor tissue. These receptors all stem from a male donor with esophageal squamous cell carcinoma. Both conserved end residues are part of each CDR3. The D gene is left open where the match is weak. Clone size appears in some rows only: once, few, many, or a class for an expanded clone.

J	D	V	size	DNA	CDR3
TRBJ2-6	TRBD1	TRBV6-1	medium-sized	TGTGCCACCAGGGGGATGCTTGCCGTTGGGGCCAACGTCCTGACTTTC	CATRGMLAVGANVLTF
TRBJ2-1	TRBD2	TRBV5-1	many	TGCGCCAGCAGCTTGGGACTAGCGGGGGGGTATAGCTCCTACAATGAGCAGTTCTTC	CASSLGLAGGYSSYNEQFF
TRBJ1-5	.	TRBV7-2	many	TGTGCCACCAGGGTGGGCAATCAGCCCCAGCATTTT	CATRVGNQPQHF
TRBJ2-7	.	TRBV28	medium-sized	TGTGCCAGCACTCAGGGATCTAGCTACGAGCAGTACTTC	CASTQGSSYEQYF
TRBJ2-3	.	TRBV19	.	TGTGCCAGTAGACCCGTTGAGGCAGATACGCAGTATTTT	CASRPVEADTQYF
TRBJ1-2	.	TRBV7-6	.	TGTGCCAGCAGCTTAAGAGGGGGGGACTATGGCTACACCTTC	CASSLRGGDYGYTF
TRBJ2-4	TRBD2	TRBV28	few	TGTGCCACCCAGAGGAGCGGGAGTGACATTCAGTACTTC	CATQRSGSDIQYF
TRBJ2-5	.	TRBV27	medium-sized	TGTGCCAGCAGTTCCGGGACTGCCACGGGGACCCAGTACTTC	CASSSGTATGTQYF
TRBJ2-5	TRBD1	TRBV7-8	.	TGTGCCAGCAGTTCGCCGGACCAGGGGGCCCAAGAGACCCAGTACTTC	CASSSPDQGAQETQYF
TRBJ1-1	.	TRBV6-5	.	TGTGCCAGCAGTTACCGCAACATGGACACTGAAGCTTTCTTT	CASSYRNMDTEAFF
TRBJ2-7	TRBD2	TRBV7-2	medium-sized	TGTGCCAGCAGCCCATTAGCGGGAGGGCCTAGCGAGCAGTACTTC	CASSPLAGGPSEQYF
TRBJ2-7	.	TRBV6-6	few	TGTGCCAGCAGTTACTCGAAGTTTGCTGGGGGCAATGAGCAGTACTTC	CASSYSKFAGGNEQYF
TRBJ1-2	TRBD1	TRBV19	many	TGTGCCACCCGACAGGGGAACACCTATGGCTACACCTTC	CATRQGNTYGYTF
TRBJ2-3	.	TRBV5-5	.	TGTGCCAGCACCGTTACTACTAGCACAGATACGCAGTATTTT	CASTVTTSTDTQYF
TRBJ2-1	.	TRBV11-2	.	TGTGCCAGCAGCCCGATCAACGAGGTCAATGAGCAGTTCTTC	CASSPINEVNEQFF
TRBJ2-7	.	TRBV7-6	once	TGTGCCAGCAGCTCAGTAATAGCTGCATACTACGAGCAGTACTTC	CASSSVIAAYYEQYF
TRBJ2-7	TRBD1	TRBV7-4	.	TGTGCCAGCAGCCTACTGAGGACAGGTCCCTGCGAGCAGTACTTC	CASSLLRTGPCEQYF
TRBJ2-5	.	TRBV6-6	many	TGTGCCAGCAGTTACTCGAACGCAGGGCTTGAGACCCAGTACTTC	CASSYSNAGLETQYF
TRBJ2-1	.	TRBV12-3/TRBV12-4	once	TGTGCCAGCAGTCGACTTACAGCCCTCGGGAACAATGAGCAGTTCTTC	CASSRLTALGNNEQFF
TRBJ2-7	TRBD1	TRBV18	.	TGTGCCAGCTCACCACGACCGGCAGGGGGACCCTACGAGCAGTACTTC	CASSPRPAGGPYEQYF
TRBJ2-1	TRBD2	TRBV5-1	many	TGCGCCAGCAGCTTGACGGGCGGGGGTCGGGATGAGCAGTTCTTC	CASSLTGGGRDEQFF
TRBJ2-2	TRBD2	TRBV28	few	TGTGCCAGCAGGGGCGGGAGTGCGAACACCGGGGAGCTGTTTTTT	CASRGGSANTGELFF
TRBJ2-7	.	TRBV7-2	.	TGTGCCAGCAGCTTAGTGGAGGGCCCATACGAGCAGTACTTC	CASSLVEGPYEQYF
TRBJ2-7	TRBD1	TRBV7-2	.	TGTGCCAGCAGCTTAGAAAAGACAGGGAGCGAGCAGTACTTC	CASSLEKTGSEQYF
TRBJ2-1	TRBD1	TRBV11-2	many	TGTGCCAGCAGCTTACAACAGGGGTATAATGAGCAGTTCTTC	CASSLQQGYNEQFF
TRBJ2-1	TRBD2	TRBV28	medium-sized	TGTGCCAGCAGTACCCGGGGGAGGGAGTTCTTC	CASSTRGREFF
TRBJ2-7	.	TRBV2	few	TGTGCCAGCAACCAGGGATGGCCCTACGAGCAGTACTTC	CASNQGWPYEQYF
TRBJ2-1	TRBD2	TRBV7-3	once	TGTGCCAGCAGCTTATCTAGCGGGAAACCCTACAATGAGCAGTTCTTC	CASSLSSGKPYNEQFF
TRBJ2-5	TRBD2	TRBV5-1	many	TGCGCCAGCAGCGCCGGGACTAGCCACCCGACCCAGTACTTC	CASSAGTSHPTQYF
TRBJ2-7	.	TRBV7-2	.	TGTGCCAGCAGCTTACAACTCGTCCAGGGGAACGAGCAGTACTTC	CASSLQLVQGNEQYF
TRBJ1-4	TRBD1	TRBV27	many	TGTGCCAGCAGTTTATTAAACCCCGGGACAGGGCTCCAAAAACTGTTTTTT	CASSLLNPGTGLQKLFF
TRBJ2-1	TRBD2	TRBV7-8	.	TGTGCCAGCAGCCCCAACGGGCGGGAGGTCAATGAGCAGTTCTTC	CASSPNGREVNEQFF
TRBJ2-5	TRBD2	TRBV7-6	.	TGTGCCAGCAGCTTAGGGTTTGGGGGAGGGCCTCGAGAGACCCAGTACTTC	CASSLGFGGGPRETQYF
TRBJ2-7	TRBD1	TRBV28	.	TGTGCCAGCAGTTTATCGGGGACAGCAAAACCCTACGAGCAGTACTTC	CASSLSGTAKPYEQYF
TRBJ2-7	.	TRBV6-4	.	TGTGCCAGCAGTGTTACACAGAGCTCCTACGAGCAGTACTTC	CASSVTQSSYEQYF
TRBJ2-1	.	TRBV9	few	TGTGCCAGCAGCGTAGGCGGGCTAGCCGGTGAGCAGTTCTTC	CASSVGGLAGEQFF
TRBJ1-6	.	TRBV7-3	.	TGTGCCAGCAGCCTAAGCGGGAGGTATAAGGATGAGCAGTACTTT	CASSLSGRYKDEQYF
TRBJ2-7	TRBD1	TRBV7-6	.	TGTGCCAGCAGCCGGGACAGGGAGTCCGAGCAGTACTTC	CASSRDRESEQYF
TRBJ2-1	TRBD2	TRBV7-2	.	TGTGCCAGCAGCTTGGGACTAGCGGGAGGTTCCAATGAGCAGTTCTTC	CASSLGLAGGSNEQFF
TRBJ2-7	TRBD1	TRBV12-3/TRBV12-4	many	TGTGCCAGCAGTCGGTACAGGGGTTCACCCCTCCACTTC	CASSRYRGSPLHF
TRBJ2-7	.	TRBV19	few	TGTGCCAGTAGTCCCCGGGCAGCGAGCTCCTACGAGCAGTACTTC	CASSPRAASSYEQYF
TRBJ2-1	TRBD1	TRBV7-4	.	TGTGCCAGCAGCTTTGGGACAGGAGAGCAGTTCTTC	CASSFGTGEQFF
TRBJ1-2	.	TRBV4-2	.	TGTGCCAGCAGCCAAGTGGGAGGCCGAGGGCGTTATGGCTACACCTTC	CASSQVGGRGRYGYTF
TRBJ2-7	TRBD2	TRBV28	many	TGTGCCAGCAGTCCCAGGACTAGCTACGAGCAGTACTTC	CASSPRTSYEQYF
TRBJ2-3	.	TRBV5-1	.	TGCGCCAGCAGCTTACACGGGCAGTCCGCAGATACGCAGTATTTT	CASSLHGQSADTQYF
TRBJ2-3	.	TRBV7-3	.	TGTGCCAGCAGCCGCGAGACGCCAGGGGGGGGGGCCTCTGGTAGGCCCACAGATACGCAGTATTTT	CASSRETPGGGASGRPTDTQYF
TRBJ2-3	TRBD2	TRBV7-9	medium-sized	TGTGCCAGCAGCTTTACCGGGACTAGCGGGCTCACAGATACGCAGTATTTT	CASSFTGTSGLTDTQYF
TRBJ2-1	TRBD2	TRBV9	.	TGTGCCAGCAGCGCAAAGGGGACTAGCGGGACCTCCAATGAGCAGTTCTTC	CASSAKGTSGTSNEQFF
TRBJ2-1	.	TRBV12-3/TRBV12-4	.	TGTGCCAGCAGTTTGTTTTCGGTAGAGACCCAGTTCTTC	CASSLFSVETQFF
TRBJ1-5	TRBD1	TRBV6-1	many	TGTGCCACCGCTCAGGGGGCGCGTTATCAGCCCCAGCATTTT	CATAQGARYQPQHF
TRBJ1-3	TRBD1	TRBV5-6	many	TGTGCCAGCAGTCCGGACAGGGATATTAGAAACACCATATATTTT	CASSPDRDIRNTIYF
TRBJ2-1	.	TRBV5-1	many	TGCGCCAGCAGCCTGGGACATCAATACAATGAGCAGTTCTTC	CASSLGHQYNEQFF
TRBJ2-7	TRBD2	TRBV6-2/TRBV6-3	.	TGTGCCAGCTGGAAGGGACTACTCTACGAGCAGTACTTC	CASWKGLLYEQYF
TRBJ1-2	.	TRBV10-2	.	TGCGCCAGCAGTGTAGGAGGGATCTATGGCTACACCTTC	CASSVGGIYGYTF
TRBJ2-7	TRBD1	TRBV7-3	many	TGTGCCAGCAGCCGTGCAGGACAGGGTTACAATGAGCAGTACTTC	CASSRAGQGYNEQYF
TRBJ1-6	.	TRBV27	once	TGTGCCAGCAGTTTATCCTCGGGCTACGAGCAGTACTTT	CASSLSSGYEQYF